This T cell receptor (beta chain) derives from a study of T cell changes during pregnancy in multiple sclerosis. V was clipped by 3 bases and J by 0 bases, with 10 bases between them. CDR3 size: 15 residues. Per the germline V gene, CDR1 is SGDLS and CDR2 is YYNGEE. Assay used: immunoSEQ multiplex PCR; TCRdb lists only in-frame clones, some missing. The table includes 46,000 or so clones, approximately 92% detected once. This clonotype was sampled from a female donor with multiple sclerosis, enrolled in a pregnancy study. This specimen was CD8+ T cells from peripheral blood mononuclear cells, taken after pregnancy. V usage is TRBV9 and J usage is TRBJ1-3; perhaps TRBD1 as D (6 bases). The CDR3 spells CASSGYRDSGNTIYF. The CDR3 nucleotides are TGTGCCAGCAGCGGATACAGGGACTCTGGAAACACCATATATTTT.